These 2 T cell receptor beta chains originate from one sample sequenced in a study of control samples from healthy donors and cancer patients. Produced via immunoSEQ multiplex PCR; TCRdb's table is partial and in-frame only. The sample contains approximately 210,000 clones, roughly nine tenths of which appear only once. Sequencing was carried out using blood. The receptors were sampled from a man younger than 40 in good health.

The V and J genes are TRBV10-3 and TRBJ2-3; no clear D gene. The germline V and J ends were trimmed by 3 bases and 6 bases, with 10 bases remaining between them. Germline CDR1 is ENHRY and CDR2 is SYGVKD. The CDR3 sequence is 13 residues long. The CDR3 protein is CAISDSLSDTQYF. DNA of the CDR3: TGTGCCATCAGTGATAGTCTTTCGGATACGCAGTATTTT.

The gene calls are TRBV5-8 and TRBJ1-5, with 11 nucleotides matching TRBD1. Germline CDR1 reads SGHTS; CDR2 reads YDEGEE. There are 17 residues in the CDR3. With V trimmed by 4 bases and J by 5 bases, 11 bases remained unmatched. The CDR3 coding sequence is TGTGCCAGCAGCCCCGGACAGGGGGCATGGTCTGATCAGCCCCAGCATTTT. Protein sequence: CASSPGQGAWSDQPQHF.